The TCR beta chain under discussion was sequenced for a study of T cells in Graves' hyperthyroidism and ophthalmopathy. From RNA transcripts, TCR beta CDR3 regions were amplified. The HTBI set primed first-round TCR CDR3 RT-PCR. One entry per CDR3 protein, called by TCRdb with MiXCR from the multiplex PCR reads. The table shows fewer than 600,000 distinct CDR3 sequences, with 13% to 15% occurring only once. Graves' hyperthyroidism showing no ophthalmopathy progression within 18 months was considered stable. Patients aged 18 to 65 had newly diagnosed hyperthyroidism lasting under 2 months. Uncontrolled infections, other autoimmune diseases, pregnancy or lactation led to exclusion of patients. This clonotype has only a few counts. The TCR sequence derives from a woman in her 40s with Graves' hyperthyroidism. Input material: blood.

The DNA for the CDR3 is TGTGCCAGCAGTTTGAGTAGCCTGAACGGCTACACCTTC. Its translation: CASSLSSLNGYTF. The chain uses TRBV27 and TRBJ1-2; D uncertain. Germline V CDR1 and CDR2: MNHEY, SMNVEV (reference sequence). The CDR3 consists of 13 residues. Deletions cut 3 bases from V and 8 bases from J, with 13 bases between.